The clone carrying this T cell receptor beta chain was observed a handful of times. Its antigen is not known. This sample is part of a study of shared clonotypes between healthy human individuals. Across the whole study: Each donor had three CD4 naive, three CD4 memory, two CD8 naive and one CD8 memory plate. Overall study results and limits: Clonotypes not shared had lower generation probabilities than those common to all four donors. Estimated richness was generally greater in naive than memory subsets.

J was trimmed by 0 bases and V by 8 bases; bases with no gene match: 5. The CDR3 covers 14 residues. Per germline, CDR1 SNHLY and CDR2 FYNNEI. Here immunoSEQ multiplex PCR was the method, and the copy in TCRdb shows in-frame clones only, minus some. The sample lists about 2 million clones, less than 95% seen once, with 0.9% to 1.4% in the top ten. CD45RO-negative CD8 cells positively selected for CCR7 made up the naive population, which excluded terminally differentiated effector memory CD45RA+ cells. The chain has TRBV2 and TRBJ2-3, with TRBD2 matching 7 bases. The sample taken for sequencing was naive CD8+ T cells sorted from blood. This TCR was recovered from a man aged 18 to 29 in good health. DNA of the CDR3: TGTGCCAGCGGGGACTACCAAAGCACAGATACGCAGTATTTT. Translated, it gives CASGDYQSTDTQYF.